Sequencing of this T cell receptor beta chain was carried out in a study of blood T cell repertoires in COVID-19. Study-wide context: Spain, Italy and the United States supplied samples that represented acute and convalescent COVID-19.

Original data processing: For nucleated cells, counts were estimated from reference gene primer amplification. Clones were sequenced by immunoSEQ multiplex PCR, and TCRdb holds only the in-frame ones, with some missing. The V and J calls and clone size were taken over from that table, and D and trimming were inferred from the DNA. This sample has a few hundred thousand clones, with around 85% found just once. Patients in Seattle were enrolled during active infection, then followed longitudinally. This CDR3 is built from 15 residues. Trimming at V came to 2 bases and at J to 0 bases, leaving 4 bases not matched to a gene. Germline V lookup: CDR1 SGHRS, CDR2 YFSETQ.

Sequenced material: peripheral blood. This rearrangement joins TRBV5-1 to TRBJ2-5, with 7 bases lining up with TRBD1. The TCR originated in a human donor with COVID-19, enrolled during active disease. The donor label of this sample is uncertain. The CDR3 DNA sequence: TGCGCCAGCAGCTTCGGACAGGTGTACCAAGAGACCCAGTACTTC. Its translation is CASSFGQVYQETQYF. Combining the CDR3 with reference TRBV5-1 and TRBJ2-5 gives the whole variable domain KAGVTQTPRYLIKTRGQQVTLSCSPISGHRSVSWYQQTPGQGLQFLFEYFSETQRNKGNFPGRFSGRQFSNSRSEMNVSTLELGDSALYLCASSFGQVYQETQYFGPGTRLLVL.